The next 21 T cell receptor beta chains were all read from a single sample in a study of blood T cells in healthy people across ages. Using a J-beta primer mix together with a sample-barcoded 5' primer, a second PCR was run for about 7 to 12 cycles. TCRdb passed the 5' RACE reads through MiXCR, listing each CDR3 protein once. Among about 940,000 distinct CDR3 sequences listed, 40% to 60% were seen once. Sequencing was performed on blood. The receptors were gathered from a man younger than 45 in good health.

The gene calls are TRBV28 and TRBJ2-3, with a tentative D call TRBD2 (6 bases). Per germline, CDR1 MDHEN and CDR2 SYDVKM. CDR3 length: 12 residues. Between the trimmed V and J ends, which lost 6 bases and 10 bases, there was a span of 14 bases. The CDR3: CASSSTSRSQYF. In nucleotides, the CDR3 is TGTGCCAGCAGCTCAACTAGCCGGTCGCAGTATTTT.

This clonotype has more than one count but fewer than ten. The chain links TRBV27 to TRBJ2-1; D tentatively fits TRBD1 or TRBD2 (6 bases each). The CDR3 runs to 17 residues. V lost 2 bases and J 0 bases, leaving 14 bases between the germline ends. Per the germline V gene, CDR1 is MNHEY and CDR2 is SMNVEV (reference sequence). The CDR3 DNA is TGTGCCAGCAGTTTAAGCCGGGGGCTGCGCTCCTACAATGAGCAGTTCTTC. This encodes CASSLSRGLRSYNEQFF.

The CDR3, as DNA: TGTGCCAGCAGCCAAGCTGGAAAATCCGGCAGAACTGAAGCTTTCTTT. Amino acid sequence: CASSQAGKSGRTEAFF. J is TRBJ1-1 and V is TRBV3-1; D uncertain. The V gene lost 1 base and the J gene lost 5 bases, with 17 bases spanning the gap. The CDR3 consists of 16 residues. Germline V gene sequence: CDR1 LGHDT, CDR2 YNNKEL (reference sequence).

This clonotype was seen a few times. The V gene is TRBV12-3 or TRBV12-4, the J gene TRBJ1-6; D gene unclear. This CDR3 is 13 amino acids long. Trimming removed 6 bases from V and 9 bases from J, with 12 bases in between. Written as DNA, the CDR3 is TGTGCCAGCAGCCGCGACACGGGTTCACCCCTCCACTTT. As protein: CASSRDTGSPLHF.

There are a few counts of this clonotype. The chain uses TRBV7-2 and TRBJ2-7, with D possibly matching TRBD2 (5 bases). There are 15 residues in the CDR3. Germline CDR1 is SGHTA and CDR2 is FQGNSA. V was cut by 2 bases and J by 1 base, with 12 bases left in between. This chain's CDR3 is CASSLRTPGSYEQYF. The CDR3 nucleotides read TGTGCCAGCAGCTTACGGACTCCCGGGTCCTACGAGCAGTACTTC. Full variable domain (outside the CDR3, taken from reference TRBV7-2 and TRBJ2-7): GAGVSQSPSNKVTEKGKDVELRCDPISGHTALYWYRQSLGQGLEFLIYFQGNSAPDKSGLPSDRFSAERTGGSVSTLTIQRTQQEDSAVYLCASSLRTPGSYEQYFGPGTRLTVT.

CDR3 nucleotide sequence: TGCAGTGCTAGGGGGGCGGCGGGAATCAATCAGCCCCAGCATTTT. Amino acids: CSARGAAGINQPQHF. The gene calls are TRBV20-1 and TRBJ1-5, with a possible D match to TRBD1 (6 bases). The CDR3 runs 15 residues. CDR1 is DFQATT, CDR2 SNEGSKA, per germline (reference sequence). V was shortened by 3 bases and J by 3 bases, with 15 bases between the two germline ends.

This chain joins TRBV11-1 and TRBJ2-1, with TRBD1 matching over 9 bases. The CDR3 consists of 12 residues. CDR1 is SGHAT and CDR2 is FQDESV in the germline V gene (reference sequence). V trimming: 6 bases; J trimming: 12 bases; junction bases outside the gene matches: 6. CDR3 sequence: CASSRTGEWQFF. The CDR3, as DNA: TGTGCCAGCAGTCGGACAGGGGAGTGGCAGTTCTTC.

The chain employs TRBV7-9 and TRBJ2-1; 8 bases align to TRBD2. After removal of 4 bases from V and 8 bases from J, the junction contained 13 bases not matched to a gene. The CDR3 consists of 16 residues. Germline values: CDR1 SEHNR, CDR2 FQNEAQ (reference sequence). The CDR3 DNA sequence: TGTGCCAGCAGCTCAAATCCGGGACTAGGATACGATGAGCAGTTCTTC. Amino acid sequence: CASSSNPGLGYDEQFF.

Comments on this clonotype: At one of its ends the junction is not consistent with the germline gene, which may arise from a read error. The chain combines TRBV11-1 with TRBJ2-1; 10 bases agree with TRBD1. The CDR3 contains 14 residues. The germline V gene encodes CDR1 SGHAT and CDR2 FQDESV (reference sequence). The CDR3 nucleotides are TGTACCAGCAGCGCGGACAGGGGGAAACATGAGCAGTTCTTC. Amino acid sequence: CTSSADRGKHEQFF. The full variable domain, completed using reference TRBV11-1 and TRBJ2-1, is EAEVAQSPRYKITEKSQAVAFWCDPISGHATLYWYRQILGQGPELLVQFQDESVVDDSQLPKDRFSAERLKGVDSTLKIQPAELGDSAMYLCTSSADRGKHEQFFGPGTRLTVL.

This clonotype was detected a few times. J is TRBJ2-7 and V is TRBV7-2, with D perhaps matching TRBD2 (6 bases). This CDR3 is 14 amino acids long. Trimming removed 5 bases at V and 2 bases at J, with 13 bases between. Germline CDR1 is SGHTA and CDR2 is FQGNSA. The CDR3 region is CASSAGRMPYEQYF. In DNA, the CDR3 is TGTGCCAGCAGCGCGGGACGGATGCCCTACGAGCAGTACTTC.

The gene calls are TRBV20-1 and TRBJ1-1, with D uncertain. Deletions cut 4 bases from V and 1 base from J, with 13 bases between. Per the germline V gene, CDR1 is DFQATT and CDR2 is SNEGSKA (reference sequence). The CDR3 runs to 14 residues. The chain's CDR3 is CSATARYSNTEAFF. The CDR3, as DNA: TGCAGTGCTACCGCCCGCTACTCGAACACTGAAGCTTTCTTT.

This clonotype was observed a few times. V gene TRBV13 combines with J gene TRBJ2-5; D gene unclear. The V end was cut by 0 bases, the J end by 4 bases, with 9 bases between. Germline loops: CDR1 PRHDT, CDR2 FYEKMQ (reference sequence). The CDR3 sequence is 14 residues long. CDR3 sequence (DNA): TGTGCCAGCAGCTTAGGTATAGGCGGAGAGACCCAGTACTTC. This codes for CASSLGIGGETQYF.

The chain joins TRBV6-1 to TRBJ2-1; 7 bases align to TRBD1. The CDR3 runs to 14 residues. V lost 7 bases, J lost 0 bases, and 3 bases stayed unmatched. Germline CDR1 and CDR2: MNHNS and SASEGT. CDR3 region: CASMRQGSYNEQFF. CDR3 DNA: TGTGCCAGCATGAGACAGGGCTCCTACAATGAGCAGTTCTTC.

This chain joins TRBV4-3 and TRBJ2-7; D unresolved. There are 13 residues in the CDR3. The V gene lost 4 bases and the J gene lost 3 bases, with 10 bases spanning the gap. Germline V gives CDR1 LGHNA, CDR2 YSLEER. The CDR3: CASSRERSYEQYF. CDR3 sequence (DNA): TGCGCCAGCAGCCGGGAACGGAGCTACGAGCAGTACTTC.

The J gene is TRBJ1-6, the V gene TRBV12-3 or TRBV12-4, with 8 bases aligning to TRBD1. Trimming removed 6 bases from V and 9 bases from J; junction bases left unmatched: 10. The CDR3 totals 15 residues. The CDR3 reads CASSLGQGSISPLHF. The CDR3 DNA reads TGTGCCAGCAGCCTCGGACAGGGTTCCATTTCACCCCTCCACTTT.

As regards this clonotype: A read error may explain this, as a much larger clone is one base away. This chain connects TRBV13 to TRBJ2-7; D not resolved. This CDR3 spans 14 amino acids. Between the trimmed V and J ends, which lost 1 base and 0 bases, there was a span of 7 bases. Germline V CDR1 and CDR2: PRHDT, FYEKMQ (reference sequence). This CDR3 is CASSLDPDSYEQYF. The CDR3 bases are TGTGCCAGCAGCTTAGACCCGGACTCCTACGAGCAGTACTTC.

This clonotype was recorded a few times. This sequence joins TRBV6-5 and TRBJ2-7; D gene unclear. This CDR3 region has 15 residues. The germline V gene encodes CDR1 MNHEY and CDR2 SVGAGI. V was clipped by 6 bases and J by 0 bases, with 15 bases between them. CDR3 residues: CASSYAGSGSYEQYF. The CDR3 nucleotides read TGTGCCAGCAGCTACGCCGGGTCTGGCTCCTACGAGCAGTACTTC.

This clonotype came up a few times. The CDR3 DNA sequence: TGTGCCACTGGCAGCGCAAAGAGTTATTCACCCCTCCACTTT. Its protein product is CATGSAKSYSPLHF. This chain uses TRBV4-2 with TRBJ1-6; no reliable D call. Germline V CDR1 and CDR2: LGHNA, YNFKEQ. CDR3 length: 14 amino acids. Trimming stripped 10 bases from V and 8 bases from J, with 18 bases between.

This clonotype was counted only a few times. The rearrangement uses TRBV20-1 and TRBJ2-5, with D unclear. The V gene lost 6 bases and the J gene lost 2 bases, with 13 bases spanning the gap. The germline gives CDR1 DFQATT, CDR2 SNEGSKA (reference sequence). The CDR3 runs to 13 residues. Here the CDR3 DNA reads TGCAGTGCCAGGAACCTCCTTCAAGAGACCCAGTACTTC. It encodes CSARNLLQETQYF.

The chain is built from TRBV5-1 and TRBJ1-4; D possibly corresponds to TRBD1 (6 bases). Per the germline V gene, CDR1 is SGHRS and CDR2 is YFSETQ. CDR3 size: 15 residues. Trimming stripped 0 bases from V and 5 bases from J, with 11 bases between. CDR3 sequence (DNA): TGCGCCAGCAGCTTGGGGAGGACAGAAAATGAAAAACTGTTTTTT. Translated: CASSLGRTENEKLFF.

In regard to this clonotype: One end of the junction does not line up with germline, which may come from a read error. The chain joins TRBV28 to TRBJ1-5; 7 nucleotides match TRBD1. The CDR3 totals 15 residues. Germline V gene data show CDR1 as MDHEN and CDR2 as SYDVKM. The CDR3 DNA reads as TGCGCCAGCAGGCCACAGGGGCGAAGCAATCAGCCCCAGCATTTT. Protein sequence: CASRPQGRSNQPQHF.